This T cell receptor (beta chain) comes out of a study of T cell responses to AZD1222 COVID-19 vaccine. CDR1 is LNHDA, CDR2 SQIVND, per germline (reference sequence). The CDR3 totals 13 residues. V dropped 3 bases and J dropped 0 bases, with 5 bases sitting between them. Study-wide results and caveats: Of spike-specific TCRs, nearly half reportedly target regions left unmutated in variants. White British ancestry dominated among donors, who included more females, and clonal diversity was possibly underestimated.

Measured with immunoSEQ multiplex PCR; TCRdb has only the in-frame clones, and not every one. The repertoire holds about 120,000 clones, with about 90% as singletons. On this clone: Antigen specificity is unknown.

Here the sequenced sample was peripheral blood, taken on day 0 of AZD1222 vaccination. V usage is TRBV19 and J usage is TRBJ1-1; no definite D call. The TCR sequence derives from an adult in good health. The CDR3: CASSIEVNTEAFF. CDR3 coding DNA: TGTGCCAGTAGTATTGAGGTGAACACTGAAGCTTTCTTT.